The present T cell receptor (beta chain) was sequenced within a study of T cells in tuberculosis. TCRdb keeps only in-frame clones here, not all; method: immunoSEQ multiplex PCR. The sample records 20,000 to 25,000 clones, 95% to 98% being singletons. The clonotype originates from a donor aged 10-29 years with latent tuberculosis or without tuberculosis infection. The sample taken for sequencing was PBMCs.

The CDR3 here is CASSLDTGGLDYGYTF. In DNA, the CDR3 is TGCGCCAGCAGCTTGGATACGGGGGGACTAGACTATGGCTACACCTTC. The rearrangement joins TRBV5-1 to TRBJ1-2; D is perhaps TRBD1 (5 bases). The CDR3 sequence is 16 residues long. Per germline, CDR1 SGHRS and CDR2 YFSETQ. Trimming stripped 0 bases from V and 3 bases from J, with 15 bases between.